The clone carrying this TCR beta chain occurred many times. This sample is part of a study of early T cells in non-severe SARS-CoV-2 infection. The CDR3 is 16 residues long. Germline values: CDR1 KGHDR, CDR2 SFDVKD. V was clipped by 3 bases and J by 5 bases; unmatched bases: 9. TCRdb redid the calling of the 5' RACE reads with MiXCR, one entry per CDR3 protein. The data show 20,000 to 25,000 distinct CDR3 sequences, 3.5% to 5.5% seen once. The source material was whole blood. The clonotype originates from an adult who was a healthcare worker with PCR-confirmed SARS-CoV-2 infection or an uninfected control (not recorded which). This sequence joins TRBV24-1 and TRBJ2-7, with TRBD1 identical over 10 bases. CDR3 DNA sequence: TGTGCCACCAGTGATCCCGACCGGGACAGGGGCCACGAGCAGTACTTC. This sequence encodes CATSDPDRDRGHEQYF.